The T cell receptor (beta chain) described here comes from a study of blood T cell repertoires in COVID-19. Study overall: COVID-19 samples from acute and convalescent phases originated in the United States, Italy and Spain. From T cells, B-cell-depleted T cells, or PBMCs came the material, which was cDNA or gDNA.

As originally analysed: From reference gene primer amplification, estimates of nucleated cell counts were derived. Produced via immunoSEQ multiplex PCR; TCRdb's table is partial and in-frame only. Clone size and V and J calls were adopted from that table, with D and trimming inferred from the DNA. The sample consists of roughly 160,000 clones, approximately 80% of them appearing once. CDR3 length: 13 residues. V usage is TRBV12-2 and J usage is TRBJ1-5; the table gives TRBD1 as D, unverified against the DNA. TRBV12-2 is assigned pseudogene status. Sample: peripheral blood. This receptor was taken from a woman aged 55-75 years with acute or convalescent COVID-19. As DNA, the CDR3 is TGTGCAAGTCGCTTAACCAGGGAACAGCCCCAGCATTTT. Translating it yields CASRLTREQPQHF.